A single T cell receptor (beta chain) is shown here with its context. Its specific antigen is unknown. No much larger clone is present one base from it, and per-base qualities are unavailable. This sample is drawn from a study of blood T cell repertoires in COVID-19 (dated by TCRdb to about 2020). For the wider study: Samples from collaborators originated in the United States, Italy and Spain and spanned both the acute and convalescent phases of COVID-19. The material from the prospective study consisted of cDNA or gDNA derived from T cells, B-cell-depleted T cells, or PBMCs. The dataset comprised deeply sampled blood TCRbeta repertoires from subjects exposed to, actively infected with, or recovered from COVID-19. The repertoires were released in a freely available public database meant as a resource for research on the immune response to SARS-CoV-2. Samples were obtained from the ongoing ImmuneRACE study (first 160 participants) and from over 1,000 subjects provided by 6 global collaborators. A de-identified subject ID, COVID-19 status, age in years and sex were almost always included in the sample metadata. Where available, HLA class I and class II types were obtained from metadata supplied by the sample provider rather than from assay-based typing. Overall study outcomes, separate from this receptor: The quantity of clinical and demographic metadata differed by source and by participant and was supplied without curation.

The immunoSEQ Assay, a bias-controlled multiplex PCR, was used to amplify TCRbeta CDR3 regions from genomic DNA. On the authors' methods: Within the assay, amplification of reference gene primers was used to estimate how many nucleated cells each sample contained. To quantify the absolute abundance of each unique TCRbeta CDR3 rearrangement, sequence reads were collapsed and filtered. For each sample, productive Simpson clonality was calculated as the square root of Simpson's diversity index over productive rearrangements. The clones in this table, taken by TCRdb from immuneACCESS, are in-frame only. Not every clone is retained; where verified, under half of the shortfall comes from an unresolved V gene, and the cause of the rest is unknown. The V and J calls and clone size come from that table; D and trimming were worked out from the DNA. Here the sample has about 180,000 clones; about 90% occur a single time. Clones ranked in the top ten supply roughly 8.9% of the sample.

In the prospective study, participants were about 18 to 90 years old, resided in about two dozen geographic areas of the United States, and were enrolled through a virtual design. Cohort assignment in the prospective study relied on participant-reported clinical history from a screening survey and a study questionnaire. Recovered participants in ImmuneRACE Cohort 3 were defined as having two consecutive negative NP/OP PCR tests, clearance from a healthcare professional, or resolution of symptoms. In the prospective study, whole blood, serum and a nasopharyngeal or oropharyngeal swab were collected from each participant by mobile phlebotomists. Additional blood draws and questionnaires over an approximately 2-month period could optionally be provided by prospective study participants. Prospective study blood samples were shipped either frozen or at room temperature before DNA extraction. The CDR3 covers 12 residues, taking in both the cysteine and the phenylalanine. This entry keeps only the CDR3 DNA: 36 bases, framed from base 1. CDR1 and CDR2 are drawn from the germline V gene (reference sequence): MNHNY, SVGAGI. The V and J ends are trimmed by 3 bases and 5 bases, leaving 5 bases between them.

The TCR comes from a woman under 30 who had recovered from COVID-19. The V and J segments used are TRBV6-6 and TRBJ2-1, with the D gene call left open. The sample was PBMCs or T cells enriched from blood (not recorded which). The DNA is TGTGCCAGCAGTTATATTAACAATGAGCAGTTCTTC. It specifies CASSYINNEQFF.